The clone carrying this T cell receptor beta chain has just one count. Naive CD8 cells, CD45RO-negative and positively selected for CCR7, excluded terminally differentiated effector memory CD45RA+ cells. TCRdb's copy holds only in-frame clones and misses some; the assay was immunoSEQ multiplex PCR. The sample contains 1.5 million to 2.5 million clones, 85% to 95% of which appear only once. This specimen belongs to a study of shared clonotypes between healthy human individuals. The CDR3 totals 11 residues. Trimming removed 8 bases at V and 7 bases at J, with 8 bases between. The germline gives CDR1 MNHEY, CDR2 SMNVEV (reference sequence).

This sequence was found in a man between 18 and 29 years old in good health. Sequenced sample: naive CD8+ T cells sorted from blood. The chain couples TRBV27 to TRBJ1-4, with unresolved D. Here the CDR3 reads CASGAGEKLFF. The CDR3 region has the DNA TGTGCCAGCGGAGCCGGTGAAAAACTGTTTTTT.